The 8 T cell receptor beta chains presented below share a single source sample, sequenced in a study of early T cells in non-severe SARS-CoV-2 infection. TCRdb reprocessed the 5' RACE reads via MiXCR and lists one record per CDR3 protein. This sample has 25,000 to 35,000 distinct CDR3 sequences; under 7.5% occur once, and the top ten carry 4% to 4.5%. Material for sequencing was whole blood. These receptor sequences come from an adult who was a healthcare worker with PCR-confirmed SARS-CoV-2 infection or an uninfected control (not recorded which).

This clonotype was detected a few times. The chain employs TRBV9 and TRBJ2-5, with 11 bases fitting TRBD2. The CDR3 covers 15 residues. Germline CDR1 and CDR2: SGDLS and YYNGEE. Germline trimming cut 0 bases from V and 2 bases from J; bases unmatched to any gene: 0. The CDR3 coding sequence is TGTGCCAGCAGCGTAGGGACTAGCGGGCAAGAGACCCAGTACTTC. The encoded protein is CASSVGTSGQETQYF.

This clonotype was counted at least ten times. The chain recombines TRBV7-3 with TRBJ2-1; perhaps TRBD1 as D (7 bases). CDR1 and CDR2 from the germline V gene are SGHTA and FQGTGA. Trimming cost V 5 bases and J 11 bases, with 19 bases left between them. The CDR3 is made up of 14 amino acids. The CDR3 bases are TGTGCCAGCAGCCAGGGGGAGACGGGAGCAAAGCAGTTCTTC. It translates to CASSQGETGAKQFF.

This chain links TRBV2 with TRBJ2-1, with 9 bases aligning to TRBD2. CDR1 is SNHLY and CDR2 is FYNNEI in the germline V gene. This CDR3 comprises 15 residues. Trimming removed 2 bases from V and 8 bases from J; junction bases left unmatched: 7. The CDR3 nucleotides are TGTGCCAGCAGTGAATGGATAGCGGGAGTGGATGAGCAGTTCTTC. This encodes CASSEWIAGVDEQFF.

This clonotype appeared many times. The chain combines TRBV20-1 with TRBJ2-5; 9 positions agree with TRBD1. This CDR3 spans 15 amino acids. Germline V gene sequence: CDR1 DFQATT, CDR2 SNEGSKA (reference sequence). V shed 5 bases, J shed 4 bases, and the junction held 11 bases outside the gene matches. The CDR3, as DNA: TGCAGTGCTCTCCCCCTAGGGACAGGGAGAGAGACCCAGTACTTC. It encodes CSALPLGTGRETQYF.

This clonotype was observed many times. The V call is TRBV18, the J call TRBJ2-1, with 7 bases lining up with TRBD2. The trim removed 2 bases at V and 3 bases at J, leaving 4 bases unmatched. CDR3 length: 15 amino acids. The germline CDR1 and CDR2 sequences are KGHSH and LQKENI. CDR3 sequence: CASSPGAGDYNEQFF. CDR3 DNA: TGTGCCAGCTCACCAGGGGCGGGAGACTACAATGAGCAGTTCTTC.

Relative to its sample, this clonotype is medium-sized (0.01 to 0.1%). In DNA, the CDR3 is TGTGCCAGCAGCCCTCAGGGTAGTAGTCAGCCCCAGCATTTT. It specifies CASSPQGSSQPQHF. The gene calls are TRBV7-8 and TRBJ1-5, with D perhaps matching TRBD1 (5 bases). The CDR3 loop spans 14 amino acids. The V gene lost 5 bases and the J gene lost 6 bases, with 14 bases spanning the gap. Germline V CDR1 and CDR2: SGHVS, FQNEAQ.

This clonotype was detected only once. It may be a read error: a sequence one base away is much more abundant. The chain joins TRBV10-3 to TRBJ2-1; 8 positions agree with TRBD2. CDR3 length: 15 residues. Per the germline V gene, CDR1 is ENHRY and CDR2 is SYGVKD. This CDR3 reads CAIGESGGPGNEQFF. The CDR3 DNA reads TGTGCCATCGGTGAGTCGGGAGGGCCGGGCAATGAGCAGTTCTTC.

This clonotype has just a few counts. The chain has TRBV6-5 and TRBJ2-7; tentative D call: TRBD2 (5 bases). CDR3 length equals 13 residues. Germline V gene lookup returns CDR1 MNHEY and CDR2 SVGAGI. Trimming pared 5 bases from V and 3 bases from J, leaving 11 bases between. CDR3: CASSRSGIYEQYF. The CDR3 nucleotides are TGTGCCAGCAGTCGGTCGGGGATCTACGAGCAGTACTTC.